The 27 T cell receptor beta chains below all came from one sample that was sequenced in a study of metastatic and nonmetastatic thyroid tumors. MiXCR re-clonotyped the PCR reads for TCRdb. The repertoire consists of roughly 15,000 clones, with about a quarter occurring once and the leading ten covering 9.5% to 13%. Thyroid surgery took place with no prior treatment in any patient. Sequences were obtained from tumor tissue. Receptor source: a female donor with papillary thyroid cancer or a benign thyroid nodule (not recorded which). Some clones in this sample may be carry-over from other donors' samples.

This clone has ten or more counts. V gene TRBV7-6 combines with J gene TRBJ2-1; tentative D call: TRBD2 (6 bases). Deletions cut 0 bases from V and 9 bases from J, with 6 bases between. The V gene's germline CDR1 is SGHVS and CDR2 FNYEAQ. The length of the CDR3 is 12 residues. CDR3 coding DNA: TGTGCCAGCAGCTTAGCCGGGGGTGAGCAGTTCTTC. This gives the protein CASSLAGGEQFF. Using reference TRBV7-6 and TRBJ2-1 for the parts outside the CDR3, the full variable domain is GAGVSQSPRYKVTKRGQDVALRCDPISGHVSLYWYRQALGQGPEFLTYFNYEAQQDKSGLPNDRFSAERPEGSISTLTIQRTEQRDSAMYRCASSLAGGEQFFGPGTRLTVL.

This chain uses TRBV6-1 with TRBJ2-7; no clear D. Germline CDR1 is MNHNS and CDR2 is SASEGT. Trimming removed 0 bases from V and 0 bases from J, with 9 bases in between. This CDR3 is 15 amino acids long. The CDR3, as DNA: TGTGCCAGCAGTGAAGCGGCAGCTGACTCCTACGAGCAGTACTTC. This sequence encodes CASSEAAADSYEQYF.

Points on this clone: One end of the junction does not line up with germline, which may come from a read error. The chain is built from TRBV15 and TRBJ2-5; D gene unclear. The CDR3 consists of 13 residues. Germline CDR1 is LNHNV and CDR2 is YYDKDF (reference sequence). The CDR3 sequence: CATSPRYQETKYF. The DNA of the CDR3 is TGTGCCACAAGCCCCAGGTACCAAGAGACCAAGTACTTC. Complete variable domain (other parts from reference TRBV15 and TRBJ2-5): DAMVIQNPRYQVTQFGKPVTLSCSQTLNHNVMYWYQQKSSQAPKLLFHYYDKDFNNEADTPDNFQSRRPNTSFCFLDIRSPGLGDTAMYLCATSPRYQETKYFGPGTRLLVL.

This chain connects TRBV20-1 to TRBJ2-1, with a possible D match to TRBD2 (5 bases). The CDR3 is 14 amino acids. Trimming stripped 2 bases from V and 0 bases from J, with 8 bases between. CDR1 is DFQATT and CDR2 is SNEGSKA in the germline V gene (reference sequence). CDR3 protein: CSARLGSSYNEQFF. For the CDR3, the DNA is TGCAGTGCTAGACTGGGGAGCTCCTACAATGAGCAGTTCTTC.

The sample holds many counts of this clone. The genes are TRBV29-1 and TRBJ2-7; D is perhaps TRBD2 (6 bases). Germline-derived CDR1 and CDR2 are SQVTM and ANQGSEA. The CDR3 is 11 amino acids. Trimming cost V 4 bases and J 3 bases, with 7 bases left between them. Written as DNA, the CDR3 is TGCAGCGTTGGTAGCGGCTACGAGCAGTACTTC. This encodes CSVGSGYEQYF.

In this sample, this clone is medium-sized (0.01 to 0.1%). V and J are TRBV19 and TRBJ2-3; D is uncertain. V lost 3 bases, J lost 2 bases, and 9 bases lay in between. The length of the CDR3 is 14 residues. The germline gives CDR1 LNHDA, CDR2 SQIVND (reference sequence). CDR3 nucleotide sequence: TGTGCCAGTAGTATCCTTAACGACACAGATACGCAGTATTTT. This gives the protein CASSILNDTDTQYF.

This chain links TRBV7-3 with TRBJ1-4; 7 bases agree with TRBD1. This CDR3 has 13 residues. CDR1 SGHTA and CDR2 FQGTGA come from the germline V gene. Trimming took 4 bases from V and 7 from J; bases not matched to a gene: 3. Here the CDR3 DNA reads TGTGCCAGCAGCTCACAGGGGCCTGAAAAACTGTTTTTT. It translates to CASSSQGPEKLFF.

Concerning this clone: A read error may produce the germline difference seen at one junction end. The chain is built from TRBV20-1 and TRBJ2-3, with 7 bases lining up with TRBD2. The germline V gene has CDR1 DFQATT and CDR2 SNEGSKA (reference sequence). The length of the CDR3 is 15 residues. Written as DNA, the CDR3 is TGCAGTTCTTTCTGGGAGGGGACGGGCACATATACGCAGTATTTT. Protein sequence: CSSFWEGTGTYTQYF.

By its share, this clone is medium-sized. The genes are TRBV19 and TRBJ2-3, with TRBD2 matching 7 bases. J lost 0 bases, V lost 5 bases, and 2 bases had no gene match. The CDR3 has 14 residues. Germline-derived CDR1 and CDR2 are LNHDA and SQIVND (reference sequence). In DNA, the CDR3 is TGTGCCAGTAGTTTTAGCGGGAGCACAGATACGCAGTATTTT. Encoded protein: CASSFSGSTDTQYF.

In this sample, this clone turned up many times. The CDR3 DNA reads TGTGCCAGTAGTAGAAACCGACAGGGGGCGCGGAACACTGAAGCTTTCTTT. Its translation is CASSRNRQGARNTEAFF. The gene calls are TRBV19 and TRBJ1-1, with 10 positions matching TRBD1. With V trimmed by 4 bases and J by 1 base, 9 bases remained unmatched. This CDR3 has 17 residues. CDR1 and CDR2 from the germline V gene are LNHDA and SQIVND (reference sequence).

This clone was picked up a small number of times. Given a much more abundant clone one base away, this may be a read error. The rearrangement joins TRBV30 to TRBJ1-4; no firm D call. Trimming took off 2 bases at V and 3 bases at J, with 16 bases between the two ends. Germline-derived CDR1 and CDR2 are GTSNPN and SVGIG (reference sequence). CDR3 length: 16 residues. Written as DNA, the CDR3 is TGTGCCTGGAGTAAACGAACAGTTTTTGCTAATGAAAAACTGTTTTTT. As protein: CAWSKRTVFANEKLFF.

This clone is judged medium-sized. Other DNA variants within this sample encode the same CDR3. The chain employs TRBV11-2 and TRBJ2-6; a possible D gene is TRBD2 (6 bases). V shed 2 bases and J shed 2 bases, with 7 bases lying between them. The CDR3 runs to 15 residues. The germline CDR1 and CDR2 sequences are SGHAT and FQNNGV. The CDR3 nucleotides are TGTGCCAGCAGCTTAACGGGAGCTGGGGCCAACGTCCTGACTTTC. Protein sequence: CASSLTGAGANVLTF.

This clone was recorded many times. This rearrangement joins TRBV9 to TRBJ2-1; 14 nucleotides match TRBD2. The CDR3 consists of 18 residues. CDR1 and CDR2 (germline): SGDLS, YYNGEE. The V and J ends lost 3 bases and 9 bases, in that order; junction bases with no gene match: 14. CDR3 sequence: CASSETGPGLAGEAEQFF. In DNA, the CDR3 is TGTGCCAGCAGCGAGACAGGGCCGGGACTAGCGGGAGAGGCTGAGCAGTTCTTC.

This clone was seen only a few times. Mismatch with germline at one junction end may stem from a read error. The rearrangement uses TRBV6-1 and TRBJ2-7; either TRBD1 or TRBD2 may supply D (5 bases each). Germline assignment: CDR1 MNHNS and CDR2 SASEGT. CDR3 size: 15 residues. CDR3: CSSSPPGLSRGEQYF. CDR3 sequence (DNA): TGTTCCAGCAGCCCCCCAGGGTTGTCCCGGGGCGAGCAGTACTTC.

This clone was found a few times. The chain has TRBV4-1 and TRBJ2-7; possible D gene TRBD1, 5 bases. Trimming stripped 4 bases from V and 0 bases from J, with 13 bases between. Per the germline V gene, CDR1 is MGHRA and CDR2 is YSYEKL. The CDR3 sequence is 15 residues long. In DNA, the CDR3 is TGCGCCAGCAGCCCGCAAGTCGACAGCTCCTACGAGCAGTACTTC. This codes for CASSPQVDSSYEQYF.

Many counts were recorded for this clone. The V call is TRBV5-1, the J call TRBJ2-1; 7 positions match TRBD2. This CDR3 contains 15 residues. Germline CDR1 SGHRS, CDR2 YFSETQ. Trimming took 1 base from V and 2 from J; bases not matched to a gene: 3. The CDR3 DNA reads TGCGCCAGCAGCTTGTCCGGGACTACCTACAATGAGCAGTTCTTC. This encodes CASSLSGTTYNEQFF.

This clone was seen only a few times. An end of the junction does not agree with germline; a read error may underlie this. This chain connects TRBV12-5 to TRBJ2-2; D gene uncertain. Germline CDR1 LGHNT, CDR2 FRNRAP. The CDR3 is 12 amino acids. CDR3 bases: TGTGCTGGTGGCCTGAACACCGGGGAGCTGTTTTTT. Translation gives CAGGLNTGELFF.

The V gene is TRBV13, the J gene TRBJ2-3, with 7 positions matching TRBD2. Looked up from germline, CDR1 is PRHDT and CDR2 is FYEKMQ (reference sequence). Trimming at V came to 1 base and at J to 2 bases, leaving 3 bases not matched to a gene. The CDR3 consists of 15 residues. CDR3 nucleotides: TGTGCCAGCAGCTTAGACCTAGCGGACACAGATACGCAGTATTTT. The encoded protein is CASSLDLADTDTQYF.

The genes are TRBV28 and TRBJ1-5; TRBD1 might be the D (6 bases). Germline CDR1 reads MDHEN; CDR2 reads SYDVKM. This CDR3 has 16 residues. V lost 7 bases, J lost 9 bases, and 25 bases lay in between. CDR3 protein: CASILIQGRGGWPQHF. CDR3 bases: TGTGCCAGCATCCTTATTCAGGGGCGAGGGGGTTGGCCCCAGCATTTT.

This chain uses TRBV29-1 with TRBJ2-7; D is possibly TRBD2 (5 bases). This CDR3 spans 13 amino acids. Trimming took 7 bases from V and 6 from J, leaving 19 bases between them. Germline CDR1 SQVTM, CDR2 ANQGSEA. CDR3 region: CSAGTFEGSEQYF. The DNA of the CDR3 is TGCAGCGCTGGAACTTTTGAGGGTTCCGAGCAGTACTTC.

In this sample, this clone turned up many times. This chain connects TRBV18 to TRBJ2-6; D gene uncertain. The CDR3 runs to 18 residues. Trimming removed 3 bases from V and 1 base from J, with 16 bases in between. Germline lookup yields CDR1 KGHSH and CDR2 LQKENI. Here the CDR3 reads CASSPDRVLRSGANVLTF. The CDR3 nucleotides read TGTGCCAGCTCACCCGACCGGGTCCTTAGGTCTGGGGCCAACGTCCTGACTTTC.

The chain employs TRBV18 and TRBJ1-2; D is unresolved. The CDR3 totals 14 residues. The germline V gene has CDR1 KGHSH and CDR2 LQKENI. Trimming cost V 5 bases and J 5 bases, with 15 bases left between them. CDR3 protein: CASSSTRGFYGYTF. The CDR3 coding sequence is TGTGCCAGCTCATCCACCCGGGGTTTTTATGGCTACACCTTC.

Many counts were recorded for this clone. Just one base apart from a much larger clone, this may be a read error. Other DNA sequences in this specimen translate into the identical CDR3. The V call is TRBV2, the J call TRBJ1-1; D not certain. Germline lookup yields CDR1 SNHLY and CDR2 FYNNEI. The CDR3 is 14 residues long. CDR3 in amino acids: CASSNTNRGTEAFF. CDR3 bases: TGTGCCAGCAGTAACACCAACCGAGGCACTGAGGCTTTCTTT. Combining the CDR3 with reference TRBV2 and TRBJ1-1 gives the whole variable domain EPEVTQTPSHQVTQMGQEVILRCVPISNHLYFYWYRQILGQKVEFLVSFYNNEISEKSEIFDDQFSVERPDGSNFTLKIRSTKLEDSAMYFCASSNTNRGTEAFFGQGTRLTVV.

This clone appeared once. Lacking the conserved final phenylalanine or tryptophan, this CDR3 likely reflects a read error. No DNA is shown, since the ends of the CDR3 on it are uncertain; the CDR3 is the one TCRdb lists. This chain's CDR3 is CASSNDLTPYREKNEQCS. The chain links TRBV4-2 to TRBJ2-7; the D call TRBD1 from the table was never checked on the DNA. The CDR3 spans 18 amino acids, including both terminal residues. Germline assignment: CDR1 LGHNA and CDR2 YNFKEQ.

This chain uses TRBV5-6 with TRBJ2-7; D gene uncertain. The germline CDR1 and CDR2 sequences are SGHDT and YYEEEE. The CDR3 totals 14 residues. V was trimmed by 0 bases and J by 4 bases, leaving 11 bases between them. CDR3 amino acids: CASSLAENEYEQYF. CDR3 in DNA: TGTGCCAGCAGCTTGGCGGAAAACGAATACGAGCAGTACTTC.

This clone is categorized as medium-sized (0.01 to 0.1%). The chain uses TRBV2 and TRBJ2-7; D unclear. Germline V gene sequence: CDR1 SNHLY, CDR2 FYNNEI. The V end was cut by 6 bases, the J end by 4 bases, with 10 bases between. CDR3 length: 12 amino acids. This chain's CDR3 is CASSETEYEQYF. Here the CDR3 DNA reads TGTGCCAGCAGCGAAACAGAGTACGAGCAGTACTTC.

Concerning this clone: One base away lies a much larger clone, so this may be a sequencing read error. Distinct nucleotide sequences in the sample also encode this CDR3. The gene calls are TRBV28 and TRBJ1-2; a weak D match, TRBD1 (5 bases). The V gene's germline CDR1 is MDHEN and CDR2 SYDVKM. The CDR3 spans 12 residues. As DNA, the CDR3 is TGTGCCAGCAGTCCAGGGCCATATGGCTACGCCTTC. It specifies CASSPGPYGYAF.